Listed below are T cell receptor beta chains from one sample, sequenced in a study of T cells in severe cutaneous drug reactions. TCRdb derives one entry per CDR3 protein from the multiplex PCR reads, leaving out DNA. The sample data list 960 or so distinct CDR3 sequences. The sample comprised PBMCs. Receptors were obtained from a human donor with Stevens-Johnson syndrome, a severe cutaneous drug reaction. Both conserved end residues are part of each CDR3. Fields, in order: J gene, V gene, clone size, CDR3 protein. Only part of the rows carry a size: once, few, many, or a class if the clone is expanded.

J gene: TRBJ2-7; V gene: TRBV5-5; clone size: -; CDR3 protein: CASRVPGLPSYEQYF
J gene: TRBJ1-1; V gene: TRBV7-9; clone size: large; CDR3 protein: CASSFQVEAFF
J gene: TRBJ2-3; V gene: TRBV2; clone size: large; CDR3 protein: CASSEDSGADTQYF
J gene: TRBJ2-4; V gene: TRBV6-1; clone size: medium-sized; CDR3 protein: CASSEVRLAIGHLKAKNIQYF
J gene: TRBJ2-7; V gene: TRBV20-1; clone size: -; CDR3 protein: CSAIVSSYEQYF
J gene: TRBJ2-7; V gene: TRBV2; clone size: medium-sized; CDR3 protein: CASSELGVSYEQYF
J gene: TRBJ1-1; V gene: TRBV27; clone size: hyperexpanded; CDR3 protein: CASSDRGTEAFF
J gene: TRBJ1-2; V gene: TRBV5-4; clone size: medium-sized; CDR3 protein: CASSFGGSYGYTF
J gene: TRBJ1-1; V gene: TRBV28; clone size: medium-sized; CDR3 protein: CASSLRGQNTEAFF
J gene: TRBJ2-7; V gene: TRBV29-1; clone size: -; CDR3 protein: CSVEIYRQSYEQYF
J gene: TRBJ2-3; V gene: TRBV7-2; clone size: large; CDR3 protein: CASSLDRDTQYF
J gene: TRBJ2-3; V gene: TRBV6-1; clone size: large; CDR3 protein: CASSVSPDTQYF
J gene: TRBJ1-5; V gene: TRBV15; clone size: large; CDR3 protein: CATSLVGTHRPQHF
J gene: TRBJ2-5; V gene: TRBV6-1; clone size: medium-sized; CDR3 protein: CASSSTIGETQYF
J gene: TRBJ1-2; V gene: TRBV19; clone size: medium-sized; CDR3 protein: CASTFRAAYGYTF
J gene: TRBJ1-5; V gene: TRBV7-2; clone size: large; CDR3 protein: CASSLQGDQPQHF
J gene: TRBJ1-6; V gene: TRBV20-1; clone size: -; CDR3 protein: CSANPPSSYNSPLHF
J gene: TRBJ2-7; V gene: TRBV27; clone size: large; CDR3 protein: CASSSVAYEQYF
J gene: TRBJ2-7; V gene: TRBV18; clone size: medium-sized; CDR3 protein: CASSPSRVDEQYF
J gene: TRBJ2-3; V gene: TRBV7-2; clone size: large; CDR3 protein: CASSYNAGSDTQYF
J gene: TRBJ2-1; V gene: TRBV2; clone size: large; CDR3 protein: CAIRRDRYNEQFF
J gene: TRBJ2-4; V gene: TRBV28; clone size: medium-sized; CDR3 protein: CASSLGQNIKNIQYF
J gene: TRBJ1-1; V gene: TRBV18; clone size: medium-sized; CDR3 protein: CASSLLTGLNTEAFF
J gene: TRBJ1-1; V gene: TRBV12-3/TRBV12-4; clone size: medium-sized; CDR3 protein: CASSLQTENTEAFF
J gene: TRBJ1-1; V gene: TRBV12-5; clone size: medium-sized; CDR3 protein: CASGSTGYTEAFF
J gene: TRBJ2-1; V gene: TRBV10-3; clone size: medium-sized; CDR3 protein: CAISARLPWDYNEQFF
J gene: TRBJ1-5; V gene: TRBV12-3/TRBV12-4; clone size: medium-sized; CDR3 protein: CASTGGLGNQPQHF
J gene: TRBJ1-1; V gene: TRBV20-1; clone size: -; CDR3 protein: CSARDGENTEAFF
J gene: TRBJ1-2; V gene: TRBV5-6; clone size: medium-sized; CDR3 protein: CASSPTGPYGYTF
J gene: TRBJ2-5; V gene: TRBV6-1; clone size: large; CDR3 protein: CASSYGEAQYF
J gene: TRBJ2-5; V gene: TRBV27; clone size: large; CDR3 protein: CASSLWAGTQETQYF
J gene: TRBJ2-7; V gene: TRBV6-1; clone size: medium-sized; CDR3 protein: CASSYKGLANYEQYF
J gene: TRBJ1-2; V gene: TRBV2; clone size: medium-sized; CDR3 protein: CASSDSLYGYTF
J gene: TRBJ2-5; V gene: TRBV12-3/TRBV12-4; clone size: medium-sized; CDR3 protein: CASSRLQETQYF
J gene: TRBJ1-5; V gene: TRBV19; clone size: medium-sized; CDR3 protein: CASSIPGTGGVGEPQHF
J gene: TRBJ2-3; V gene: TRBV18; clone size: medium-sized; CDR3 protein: CASSPPETGGEAQYF
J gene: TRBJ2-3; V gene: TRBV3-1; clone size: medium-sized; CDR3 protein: CASSQDGGVDTQYF
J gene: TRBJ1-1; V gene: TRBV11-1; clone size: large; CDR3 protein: CASSHSENTEAFF
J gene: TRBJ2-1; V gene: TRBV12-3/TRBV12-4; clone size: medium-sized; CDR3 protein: CASSLGRTGSIQGKFF
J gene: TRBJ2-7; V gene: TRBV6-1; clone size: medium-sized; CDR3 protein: CASSEGQPGFYEQYF
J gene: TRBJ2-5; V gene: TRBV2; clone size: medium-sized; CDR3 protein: CASSEEPARARPQETQYF
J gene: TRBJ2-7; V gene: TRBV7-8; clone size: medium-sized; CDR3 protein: CASSRSHEQYF
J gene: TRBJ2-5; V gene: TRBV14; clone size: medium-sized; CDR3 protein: CASSQDRRDRVQETQYF
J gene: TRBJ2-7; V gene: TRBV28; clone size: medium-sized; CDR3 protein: CASSLVTQRETKTRLSDEQYF
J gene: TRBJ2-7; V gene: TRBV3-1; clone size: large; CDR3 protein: CASSQAGTSNEQYF
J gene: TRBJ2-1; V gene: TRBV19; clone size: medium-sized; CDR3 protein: CASSNYNEQFF
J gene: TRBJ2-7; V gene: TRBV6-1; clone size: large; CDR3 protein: CASSGNKFTYEQYF
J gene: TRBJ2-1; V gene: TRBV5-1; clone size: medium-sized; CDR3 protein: CASSGDAQQFF
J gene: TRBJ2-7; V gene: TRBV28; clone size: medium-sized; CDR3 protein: CASSPSGGSYEQYF
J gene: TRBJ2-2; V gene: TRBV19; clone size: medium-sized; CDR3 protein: CASRPRGQNLNPNTGELFF
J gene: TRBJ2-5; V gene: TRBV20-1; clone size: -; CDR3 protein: CSASPLIPGTSGGPQETQYF
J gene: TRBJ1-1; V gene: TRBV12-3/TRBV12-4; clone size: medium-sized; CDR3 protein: CASTLGTVNTEAFF
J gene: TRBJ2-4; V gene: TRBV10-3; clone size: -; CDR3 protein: CAISERVVSLGQLKNIQYF
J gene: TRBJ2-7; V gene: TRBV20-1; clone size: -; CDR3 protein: CSATASMNEQYF
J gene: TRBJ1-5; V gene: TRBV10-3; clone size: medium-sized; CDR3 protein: CAISSGTGNQPQHF